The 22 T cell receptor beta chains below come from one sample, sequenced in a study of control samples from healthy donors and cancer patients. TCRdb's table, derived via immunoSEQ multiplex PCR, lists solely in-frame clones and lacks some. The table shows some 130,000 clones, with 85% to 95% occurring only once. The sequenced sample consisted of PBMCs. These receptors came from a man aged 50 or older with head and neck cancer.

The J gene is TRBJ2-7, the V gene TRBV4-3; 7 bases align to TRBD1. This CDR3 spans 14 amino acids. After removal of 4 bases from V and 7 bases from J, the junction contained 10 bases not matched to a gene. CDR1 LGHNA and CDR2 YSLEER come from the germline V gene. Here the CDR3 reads CASSLQTGDPEQYF. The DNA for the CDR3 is TGCGCCAGCAGCCTCCAAACAGGGGACCCGGAGCAGTACTTC.

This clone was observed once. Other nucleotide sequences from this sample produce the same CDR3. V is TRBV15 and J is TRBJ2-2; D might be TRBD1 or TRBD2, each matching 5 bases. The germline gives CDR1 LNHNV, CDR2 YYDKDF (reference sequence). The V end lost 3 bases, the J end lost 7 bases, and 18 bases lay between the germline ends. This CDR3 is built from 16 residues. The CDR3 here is CATSSQRGTRGGELFF. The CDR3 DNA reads TGTGCCACCAGCAGCCAACGTGGGACCCGGGGCGGGGAGCTGTTTTTT.

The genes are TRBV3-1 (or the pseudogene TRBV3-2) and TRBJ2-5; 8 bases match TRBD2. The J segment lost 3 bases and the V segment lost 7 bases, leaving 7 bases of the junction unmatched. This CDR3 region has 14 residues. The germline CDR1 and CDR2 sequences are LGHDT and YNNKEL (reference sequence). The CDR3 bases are TGTGCCAGCATGCGGCGGGGGGACAAAGAGACCCAGTACTTC. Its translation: CASMRRGDKETQYF.

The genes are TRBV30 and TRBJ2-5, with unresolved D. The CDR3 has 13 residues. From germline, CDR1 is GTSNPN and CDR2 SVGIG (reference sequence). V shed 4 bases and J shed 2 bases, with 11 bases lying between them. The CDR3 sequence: CAWKREVQETQYF. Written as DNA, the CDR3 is TGTGCCTGGAAACGTGAGGTTCAAGAGACCCAGTACTTC.

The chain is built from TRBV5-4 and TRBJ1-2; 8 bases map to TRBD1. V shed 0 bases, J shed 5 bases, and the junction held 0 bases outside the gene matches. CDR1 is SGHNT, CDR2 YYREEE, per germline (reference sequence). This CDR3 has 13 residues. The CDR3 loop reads CASSLDRGYGYTF. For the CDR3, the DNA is TGTGCCAGCAGCTTGGACAGGGGGTATGGCTACACCTTC.

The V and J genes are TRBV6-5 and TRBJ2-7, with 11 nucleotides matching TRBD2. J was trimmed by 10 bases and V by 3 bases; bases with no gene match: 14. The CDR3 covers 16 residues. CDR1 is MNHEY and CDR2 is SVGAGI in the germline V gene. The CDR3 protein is CASSYSSGGIGDEQYF. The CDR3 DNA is TGTGCCAGCAGTTATTCTAGCGGGGGGATAGGGGATGAACAGTACTTC.

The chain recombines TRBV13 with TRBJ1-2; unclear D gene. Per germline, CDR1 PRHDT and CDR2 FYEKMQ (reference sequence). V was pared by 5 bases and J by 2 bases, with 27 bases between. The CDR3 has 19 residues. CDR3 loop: CASSLSPLRTRAMNYGYTF. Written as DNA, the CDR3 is TGTGCCAGCAGCCTTTCCCCCTTACGGACCCGGGCTATGAACTATGGCTACACCTTC.

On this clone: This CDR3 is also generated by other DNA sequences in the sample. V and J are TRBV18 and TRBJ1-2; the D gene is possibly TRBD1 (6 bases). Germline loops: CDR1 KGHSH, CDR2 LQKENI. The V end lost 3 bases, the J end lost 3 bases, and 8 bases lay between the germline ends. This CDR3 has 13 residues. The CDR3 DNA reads TGTGCCAGCTCACCGGACAGATACTATGGCTACACCTTC. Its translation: CASSPDRYYGYTF.

CDR3 DNA sequence: TGTGCCAGCAGCATGTTCAGACTAGCGGGGGCGAGCTCCTACAATGAGCAGTTCTTC. This gives the protein CASSMFRLAGASSYNEQFF. This sequence joins TRBV21-1 and TRBJ2-1; the table assigns TRBD2, which was not confirmed against the DNA. TRBV21-1 is tagged as a pseudogene. CDR3 length equals 19 residues.

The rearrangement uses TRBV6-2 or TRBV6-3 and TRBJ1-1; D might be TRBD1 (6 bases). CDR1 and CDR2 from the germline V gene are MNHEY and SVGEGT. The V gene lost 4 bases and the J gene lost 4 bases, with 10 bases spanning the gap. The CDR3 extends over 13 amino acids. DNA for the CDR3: TGTGCCAGCAGTTTCGGGGGCGCCACTGAAGCTTTCTTT. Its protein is CASSFGGATEAFF.

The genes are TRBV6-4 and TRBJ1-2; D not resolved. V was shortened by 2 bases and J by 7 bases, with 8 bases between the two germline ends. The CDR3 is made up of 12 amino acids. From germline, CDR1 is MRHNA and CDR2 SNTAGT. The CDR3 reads CASSDRLGGYTF. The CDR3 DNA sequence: TGTGCCAGCAGTGACAGGTTAGGTGGCTACACCTTC.

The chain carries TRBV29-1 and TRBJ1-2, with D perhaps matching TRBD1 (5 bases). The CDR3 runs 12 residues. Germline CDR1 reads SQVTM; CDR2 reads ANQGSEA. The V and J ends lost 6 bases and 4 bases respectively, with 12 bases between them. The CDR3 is CSVPRDPYGYTF. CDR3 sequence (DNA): TGCAGCGTCCCCCGGGACCCCTATGGCTACACCTTC.

The CDR3 reads CASSKARARGRGNTIYF. CDR3 DNA: TGTGCCAGCAGCAAAGCTAGGGCCAGGGGGCGAGGAAACACCATATATTTT. The chain is built from TRBV21-1 and TRBJ1-3; the table's D call of TRBD1 was not tested on the DNA. TRBV21-1 has pseudogene status. This CDR3 comprises 17 residues.

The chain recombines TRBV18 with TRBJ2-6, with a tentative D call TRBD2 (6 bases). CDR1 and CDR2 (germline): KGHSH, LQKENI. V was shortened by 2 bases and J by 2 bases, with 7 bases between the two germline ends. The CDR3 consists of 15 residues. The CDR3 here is CASSPGGTGANVLTF. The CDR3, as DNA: TGTGCCAGCTCACCAGGGGGGACTGGGGCCAACGTCCTGACTTTC.

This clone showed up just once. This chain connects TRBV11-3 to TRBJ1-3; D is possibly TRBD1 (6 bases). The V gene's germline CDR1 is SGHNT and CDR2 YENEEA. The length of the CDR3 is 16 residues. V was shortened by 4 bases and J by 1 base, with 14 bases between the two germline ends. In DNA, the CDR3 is TGTGCCAGCAGCTCATACCAGGGGAGGTCTGGAAACACCATATATTTT. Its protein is CASSSYQGRSGNTIYF.

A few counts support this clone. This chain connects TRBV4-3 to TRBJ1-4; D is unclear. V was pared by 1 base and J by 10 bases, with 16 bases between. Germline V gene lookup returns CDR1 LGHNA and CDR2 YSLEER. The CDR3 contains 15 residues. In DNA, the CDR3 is TGCGCCAGCAGCCAAGGTGGTGGAAGGGAGGTAAAACTGTTTTTT. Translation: CASSQGGGREVKLFF.

The CDR3 DNA reads as TGCGCCAGCAGCCAACATTTGGACAGGGTATCAGGTGAGCAGTTCTTC. Translation: CASSQHLDRVSGEQFF. The chain links TRBV4-3 to TRBJ2-1; 8 nucleotides agree with TRBD1. Trimming cost V 2 bases and J 9 bases; bases outside gene matches: 12. CDR3 size: 16 residues. Germline-derived CDR1 and CDR2 are LGHNA and YSLEER.

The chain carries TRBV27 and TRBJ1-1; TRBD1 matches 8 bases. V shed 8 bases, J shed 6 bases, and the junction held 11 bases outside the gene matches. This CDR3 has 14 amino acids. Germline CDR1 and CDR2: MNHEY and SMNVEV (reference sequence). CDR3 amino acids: CASGPTGANAEAFF. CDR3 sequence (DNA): TGTGCCAGCGGACCGACAGGGGCTAACGCTGAAGCTTTCTTT.

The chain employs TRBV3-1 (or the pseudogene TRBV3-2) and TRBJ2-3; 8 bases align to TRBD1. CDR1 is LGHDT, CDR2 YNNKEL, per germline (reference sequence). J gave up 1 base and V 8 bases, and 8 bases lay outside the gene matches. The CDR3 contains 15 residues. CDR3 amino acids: CASSGGQWGTDTQYF. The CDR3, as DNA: TGTGCCAGCTCAGGGGGCCAATGGGGCACAGATACGCAGTATTTT.

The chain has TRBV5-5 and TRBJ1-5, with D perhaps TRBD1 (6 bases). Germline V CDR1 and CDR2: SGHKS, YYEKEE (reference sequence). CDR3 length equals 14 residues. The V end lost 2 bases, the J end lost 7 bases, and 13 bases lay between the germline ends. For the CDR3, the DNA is TGTGCCAGCAGCTTTCTACAGGGCGAACAGCCCCAGCATTTT. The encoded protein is CASSFLQGEQPQHF.

The CDR3 is CASSLTQGSGAFF. The CDR3 region has the DNA TGTGCCAGCAGCCTAACACAGGGATCGGGAGCTTTCTTT. This chain links TRBV28 with TRBJ1-1; D perhaps matches TRBD1 (6 bases). The CDR3 runs 13 residues. V lost 6 bases and J 10 bases, leaving 18 bases between the germline ends. The germline V gene has CDR1 MDHEN and CDR2 SYDVKM.

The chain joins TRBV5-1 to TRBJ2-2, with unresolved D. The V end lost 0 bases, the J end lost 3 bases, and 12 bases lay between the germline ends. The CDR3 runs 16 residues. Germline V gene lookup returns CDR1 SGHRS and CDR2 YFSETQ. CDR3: CASSLEPNLDTGELFF. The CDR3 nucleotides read TGCGCCAGCAGCTTGGAACCTAACCTAGACACCGGGGAGCTGTTTTTT.